These T cell receptor beta chains were read from a single sample in a study of shared clonotypes between healthy human individuals. Sequencing used immunoSEQ multiplex PCR; TCRdb keeps in-frame clones, though not all of them. The sample has about 1.1 million clones; 70% to 80% are singletons. Sequences were obtained from memory CD4+ T cells from PBMCs. The source of these receptors is a young man in good health. Some clones in this sample may be carry-over from other donors' samples. Each CDR3 is given with its conserved first and last residue. Fields, in order: clone size, V gene, D gene, J gene, CDR3 protein, CDR3 DNA. A D gene is named only where the DNA matches it firmly. A clone size is listed for some rows: how often the clone was seen (once, few, many), or a class if it is expanded.

clone size: .
V gene: TRBV29-1
D gene: .
J gene: TRBJ2-1
CDR3 protein: CSLGWGVEQFF
CDR3 DNA: TGCAGCTTGGGATGGGGGGTCGAGCAGTTCTTC

clone size: .
V gene: TRBV5-1
D gene: TRBD1
J gene: TRBJ1-4
CDR3 protein: CASSLGDSLYNEKLFF
CDR3 DNA: TGCGCCAGCAGCTTGGGGGACAGCCTTTATAATGAAAAACTGTTTTTT

clone size: few
V gene: TRBV30
D gene: TRBD1
J gene: TRBJ2-1
CDR3 protein: CAWRSTQGASYNEQFF
CDR3 DNA: TGTGCCTGGAGATCCACCCAGGGGGCATCGTACAATGAGCAGTTCTTC

clone size: .
V gene: TRBV7-8
D gene: .
J gene: TRBJ1-1
CDR3 protein: CASTNRAGTEAFF
CDR3 DNA: TGTGCCAGCACAAACAGGGCTGGGACTGAAGCTTTCTTT

clone size: .
V gene: TRBV2
D gene: .
J gene: TRBJ1-5
CDR3 protein: CASCSGSNQPQHF
CDR3 DNA: TGTGCCAGCTGTTCAGGGAGCAATCAGCCCCAGCATTTT

clone size: .
V gene: TRBV28
D gene: TRBD1
J gene: TRBJ1-1
CDR3 protein: CASSQGQGAWTEAFF
CDR3 DNA: TGTGCCAGCAGTCAGGGACAGGGGGCTTGGACTGAAGCTTTCTTT

clone size: .
V gene: TRBV4-1
D gene: .
J gene: TRBJ2-3
CDR3 protein: CASSQTGLTDTQYF
CDR3 DNA: TGCGCCAGCAGCCAAACAGGACTTACTGATACGCAGTATTTT

clone size: .
V gene: TRBV19
D gene: .
J gene: TRBJ2-5
CDR3 protein: CASSVRGETQYF
CDR3 DNA: TGTGCCAGTAGTGTCAGGGGAGAGACCCAGTACTTC

clone size: .
V gene: TRBV6-6
D gene: .
J gene: TRBJ2-1
CDR3 protein: CASSYLAPLGGEQFF
CDR3 DNA: TGTGCCAGCAGTTACCTAGCCCCCCTCGGCGGTGAGCAGTTCTTC

clone size: .
V gene: TRBV28
D gene: .
J gene: TRBJ1-5
CDR3 protein: CASSFEGLNNQPQHF
CDR3 DNA: TGTGCCAGCAGTTTTGAGGGTTTGAACAATCAGCCCCAGCATTTT

clone size: .
V gene: TRBV11-2
D gene: TRBD2
J gene: TRBJ2-7
CDR3 protein: CASSFGTSGEQYF
CDR3 DNA: TGTGCCAGCAGCTTCGGGACTAGTGGCGAGCAGTACTTC

clone size: .
V gene: TRBV6-1
D gene: TRBD2
J gene: TRBJ2-3
CDR3 protein: CASILSGGDTQYF
CDR3 DNA: TGTGCCAGCATTTTATCGGGAGGGGATACGCAGTATTTT

clone size: .
V gene: TRBV4-1
D gene: TRBD2
J gene: TRBJ2-5
CDR3 protein: CASSPLTGGRSETQYF
CDR3 DNA: TGCGCCAGCAGCCCCCTTACGGGAGGACGGTCCGAGACCCAGTACTTC

clone size: .
V gene: TRBV6-1
D gene: .
J gene: TRBJ2-5
CDR3 protein: CASSDQTGGTQYF
CDR3 DNA: TGTGCCAGCAGTGACCAGACAGGAGGGACCCAGTACTTC

clone size: .
V gene: TRBV11-2
D gene: TRBD2
J gene: TRBJ2-7
CDR3 protein: CASSLTRGTGEQYF
CDR3 DNA: TGTGCCAGCAGCTTAACGCGGGGGACGGGGGAGCAGTACTTC

clone size: .
V gene: TRBV2
D gene: .
J gene: TRBJ2-3
CDR3 protein: CASSEGISRLVTQYF
CDR3 DNA: TGTGCCAGCAGTGAAGGTATTAGTCGGTTGGTTACGCAGTATTTT

clone size: .
V gene: TRBV6-5
D gene: TRBD1
J gene: TRBJ1-3
CDR3 protein: CASSSRGLGNTIYF
CDR3 DNA: TGTGCCAGCAGTAGCAGGGGGCTCGGAAACACCATATATTTT

clone size: .
V gene: TRBV29-1
D gene: .
J gene: TRBJ1-1
CDR3 protein: CSVVRKYTAEAFF
CDR3 DNA: TGCAGCGTTGTAAGGAAATACACGGCTGAAGCTTTCTTT

clone size: once
V gene: TRBV6-1
D gene: TRBD2
J gene: TRBJ2-2
CDR3 protein: CASSPLASTGELFF
CDR3 DNA: TGTGCCAGCAGCCCACTAGCGTCCACCGGGGAGCTGTTTTTT

clone size: .
V gene: TRBV30
D gene: TRBD2
J gene: TRBJ2-3
CDR3 protein: CAWSLAGGTDTQYF
CDR3 DNA: TGTGCCTGGAGTTTAGCGGGAGGAACGGATACGCAGTATTTT

clone size: .
V gene: TRBV7-2
D gene: TRBD2
J gene: TRBJ2-1
CDR3 protein: CASSLTSLNNEQFF
CDR3 DNA: TGTGCCAGCAGCTTGACTAGCTTAAACAATGAGCAGTTCTTC

clone size: few
V gene: TRBV7-2
D gene: .
J gene: TRBJ2-7
CDR3 protein: CASSPWASSYEQYF
CDR3 DNA: TGTGCCAGCAGCCCTTGGGCTAGCTCCTACGAGCAGTACTTC

clone size: .
V gene: TRBV5-8
D gene: .
J gene: TRBJ2-2
CDR3 protein: CASSLRGLRHTGELFF
CDR3 DNA: TGTGCCAGCAGCTTAAGAGGACTACGACACACCGGGGAGCTGTTTTTT

clone size: .
V gene: TRBV7-9
D gene: .
J gene: TRBJ2-7
CDR3 protein: CASSLNRDKQYF
CDR3 DNA: TGTGCCAGCAGCTTGAACAGGGACAAGCAGTACTTC

clone size: .
V gene: TRBV9
D gene: .
J gene: TRBJ2-5
CDR3 protein: CASSVPRITQYF
CDR3 DNA: TGTGCCAGCAGCGTCCCGAGAATAACCCAGTACTTC

clone size: .
V gene: TRBV19
D gene: .
J gene: TRBJ1-1
CDR3 protein: CASSMIQGLANTEAFF
CDR3 DNA: TGTGCCAGTAGTATGATACAGGGTTTGGCGAACACTGAAGCTTTCTTT